These 21 T cell receptor beta chains came from one sample sequenced in a study of T cell repertoires in ileal Crohn's disease (dated by TCRdb to between 2018 and 2021). The meaning of the sample's time point label: neoterminal ileum biopsy at postoperative endoscopy, about 6 months after surgery. The library was generated by the immunoSEQ multiplex PCR assay. TCRdb provides this immuneACCESS table in a form limited to in-frame rearrangements. Some clones are lacking; in checked studies, under half of them reflect an unresolved V gene, and why the rest are absent is not known. The sample includes about 10,000 clones, with about four fifths observed a single time. The ten top clones hold roughly an eighth of the sample. The sequenced sample was ileal tissue. The receptors were gathered from an adult with Crohn's disease.

The genes are TRBV7-9 and TRBJ1-6; tentative D call: TRBD1 (5 bases). V lost 5 bases to trimming and J lost 10 bases, with 21 bases between them. The CDR3 loop spans 16 amino acids. Germline-derived CDR1 and CDR2 are SEHNR and FQNEAQ (reference sequence). In nucleotides, the CDR3 is TGTGCCAGCAGCCGAAACCGGGGGGGGTCGGAATCACCCCTCCACTTT. Translating it yields CASSRNRGGSESPLHF.

J is TRBJ1-4 and V is TRBV6-1; tentative D call: TRBD1 (6 bases). Germline CDR1 is MNHNS and CDR2 is SASEGT. The CDR3 covers 15 residues. The V end was cut by 7 bases, the J end by 7 bases, with 19 bases between. CDR3 bases: TGTGCCAGCATCAAAGGGGCGGGGGCGAGTGAAAAACTGTTTTTT. Amino acids: CASIKGAGASEKLFF.

The V call is TRBV18, the J call TRBJ2-1, with D possibly being TRBD2 (5 bases). V was pared by 2 bases and J by 10 bases, with 12 bases between. The CDR3 contains 13 residues. Germline V gene sequence: CDR1 KGHSH, CDR2 LQKENI. In nucleotides, the CDR3 is TGTGCCAGCTCACCAGACTATTCGAGGGAGCAGTTCTTC. This sequence encodes CASSPDYSREQFF.

The chain uses TRBV27 and TRBJ2-5, with D perhaps TRBD1 (6 bases). The end of the DNA aligns better with TRBJ2-7, so the J call may be wrong. This CDR3 has 14 residues. The germline V gene has CDR1 MNHEY and CDR2 SMNVEV (reference sequence). The CDR3: CASRTGLSSYEQYF. DNA for the CDR3: TGTGCCAGCAGGACAGGACTGAGCTCCTACGAGCAGTACTTC.

The rearrangement links TRBV7-2 to TRBJ2-1, with 12 positions matching TRBD1. The V gene end was trimmed by 3 bases and the J gene end by 7 bases; junction bases not matched to a gene: 4. The CDR3 totals 15 residues. CDR1 and CDR2 (germline): SGHTA, FQGNSA. Here the CDR3 reads CASSFMGQGANEQFF. CDR3 DNA: TGTGCCAGCAGCTTTATGGGACAGGGGGCTAATGAGCAGTTCTTC.

This chain joins TRBV21-1 and TRBJ1-2. TRBV21-1 is recorded as a pseudogene. The CDR3 is made up of 8 amino acids. The chain's CDR3 is CASSKERF. The CDR3, as DNA: TGTGCCAGCAGCAAAGAACGGTTC.

This clone occurred once. The V gene is TRBV5-1, the J gene TRBJ2-3; a possible D gene is TRBD2 (6 bases). Germline V CDR1 and CDR2: SGHRS, YFSETQ. The CDR3 runs to 13 residues. V was trimmed by 3 bases and J by 3 bases, leaving 8 bases between them. The CDR3 loop reads CASSWTNTDTQYF. CDR3 DNA sequence: TGCGCCAGCAGCTGGACTAATACAGATACGCAGTATTTT.

The rearrangement joins TRBV25-1 to TRBJ2-3; D is perhaps TRBD1 (6 bases). Germline CDR1 MGHDK, CDR2 SYGVNS. The CDR3 has 16 residues. Trimming stripped 1 base from V and 3 bases from J, with 14 bases between. As DNA, the CDR3 is TGTGCCAGCAGTGAATCCAGACAGGCTGGAACAGATACGCAGTATTTT. Residues: CASSESRQAGTDTQYF.

V and J are TRBV30 and TRBJ2-7; 8 bases fit TRBD2. This CDR3 has 13 amino acids. Losses at the gene ends were 3 bases for V and 3 bases for J; bases not matched to a gene: 4. Germline V CDR1 and CDR2: GTSNPN, SVGIG (reference sequence). The CDR3 reads CAWRTGGDYEQYF. CDR3 in DNA: TGTGCCTGGAGAACGGGGGGGGACTACGAGCAGTACTTC.

The chain is built from TRBV11-2 and TRBJ2-3, with 9 bases matching TRBD1. The germline gives CDR1 SGHAT, CDR2 FQNNGV. This CDR3 region has 14 residues. Trimming took 7 bases from V and 6 from J; bases not matched to a gene: 8. DNA for the CDR3: TGTGCCAGCAACGACAGGGGGTGGAGGGATACGCAGTATTTT. Translation: CASNDRGWRDTQYF.

The chain carries TRBV4-3 and TRBJ1-1; D unclear. Trimming took 1 base from V and 0 from J, leaving 9 bases between them. Per the germline V gene, CDR1 is LGHNA and CDR2 is YSLEER. The CDR3 contains 15 residues. The CDR3 protein is CASSQAHSMNTEAFF. The CDR3 coding sequence is TGCGCCAGCAGCCAAGCTCACAGCATGAACACTGAAGCTTTCTTT.

This clone has just one count. V usage is TRBV7-2 and J usage is TRBJ2-7, with a possible D match to TRBD1 (5 bases). Germline V gene lookup returns CDR1 SGHTA and CDR2 FQGNSA. V was clipped by 1 base and J by 5 bases, with 18 bases between them. This CDR3 is 16 amino acids long. The CDR3 region is CASSLGLWQGRDEQYF. As DNA, the CDR3 is TGTGCCAGCAGCTTAGGGTTGTGGCAGGGTAGGGACGAGCAGTACTTC.

This clone was observed once. The rearrangement uses TRBV5-1 and TRBJ2-7; 10 bases are shared with TRBD2. The length of the CDR3 is 15 residues. Trimming cost V 2 bases and J 0 bases; bases outside gene matches: 2. Per the germline V gene, CDR1 is SGHRS and CDR2 is YFSETQ. CDR3 sequence reads: CASSFSGGSSYEQYF. The CDR3 DNA reads TGCGCCAGCAGCTTTAGCGGGGGGTCCTCCTACGAGCAGTACTTC.

The chain couples TRBV7-9 to TRBJ2-1, with 10 bases lining up with TRBD1. The CDR3 runs 15 residues. V dropped 5 bases and J dropped 8; count of bases not matched to a gene: 9. Per germline, CDR1 SEHNR and CDR2 FQNEAQ (reference sequence). CDR3 nucleotides: TGTGCCAGCAGCCCCGGGACAGGGGAAAGTGATGAGCAGTTCTTC. This sequence encodes CASSPGTGESDEQFF.

The chain carries TRBV2 and TRBJ1-5; D is perhaps TRBD1 (6 bases). This CDR3 spans 14 amino acids. Germline CDR1 and CDR2: SNHLY and FYNNEI. Trimming shortened V by 4 bases and J by 5 bases, and 12 bases separated the two germline ends. The CDR3: CASSAQGRDQPQHF. The CDR3 DNA reads as TGTGCCAGCAGTGCCCAGGGGAGAGATCAGCCCCAGCATTTT. Variable domain in full (rest from reference TRBV2 and TRBJ1-5): EPEVTQTPSHQVTQMGQEVILRCVPISNHLYFYWYRQILGQKVEFLVSFYNNEISEKSEIFDDQFSVERPDGSNFTLKIRSTKLEDSAMYFCASSAQGRDQPQHFGDGTRLSIL.

This rearrangement joins TRBV11-2 to TRBJ1-4; 7 bases match TRBD1. The junction had 2 bases not matched to a gene; V was cut back by 5 bases and J by 8 bases. In germline, CDR1 is SGHAT, CDR2 FQNNGV. There are 12 residues in the CDR3. The CDR3 spells CASSQDREKLFF. CDR3 nucleotide sequence: TGTGCCAGCAGCCAGGACAGGGAAAAACTGTTTTTT. The variable domain in full, with the rest retrieved from reference TRBV11-2 and TRBJ1-4, is EAGVAQSPRYKIIEKRQSVAFWCNPISGHATLYWYQQILGQGPKLLIQFQNNGVVDDSQLPKDRFSAERLKGVDSTLKIQPAKLEDSAVYLCASSQDREKLFFGSGTQLSVL.

With regard to this clone: Sequence at one end of the junction differs from germline and may be a read error. CDR3 coding DNA: TGTGCCTGGAGTATAGGGGCCTACGGGCAGTACTTC. Translating gives CAWSIGAYGQYF. The chain carries TRBV30 and TRBJ2-7; D is possibly TRBD1 (5 bases). The CDR3 sequence is 12 residues long. Per the germline V gene, CDR1 is GTSNPN and CDR2 is SVGIG (reference sequence).

This clone was observed once. This chain uses TRBV11-2 with TRBJ2-7, with 10 bases lining up with TRBD1. CDR1 and CDR2 (germline): SGHAT, FQNNGV. Germline trimming cut 8 bases from V and 2 bases from J; bases unmatched to any gene: 9. The CDR3 sequence is 15 residues long. CDR3 amino acids: CASADTGTGAYEQYF. DNA for the CDR3: TGTGCCAGCGCCGACACCGGGACAGGGGCCTACGAGCAGTACTTC.

For the CDR3, the DNA is TGTGCCGTCGGGACAGGGGACACTGAAGCTTTCTTT. It translates to CAVGTGDTEAFF. The chain has TRBV6-5 and TRBJ1-1; 10 bases match TRBD1. The CDR3 length is 12 residues. J gave up 3 bases and V 11 bases, and 3 bases lay outside the gene matches. Per germline, CDR1 MNHEY and CDR2 SVGAGI.

This sequence joins TRBV2 and TRBJ1-2, with TRBD1 matching 7 bases. The V gene end was trimmed by 6 bases and the J gene end by 8 bases; junction bases not matched to a gene: 18. The CDR3 has 16 amino acids. In germline, CDR1 is SNHLY, CDR2 FYNNEI. In DNA form, the CDR3 reads TGTGCCAGCAGCGGGAGAGCGGCAGGGGGGACCCTGGGCTACACCTTC. Amino acid sequence: CASSGRAAGGTLGYTF.

This clone was observed once. J is TRBJ2-7 and V is TRBV27, with 8 bases identical to TRBD1. From germline, CDR1 is MNHEY and CDR2 SMNVEV (reference sequence). V was clipped by 3 bases and J by 3 bases; unmatched bases: 4. The CDR3 has 14 residues. CDR3 residues: CASSFQTGDYEQYF. The CDR3 DNA reads TGTGCCAGCAGTTTCCAGACAGGGGACTACGAGCAGTACTTC.